The clone carrying this T cell receptor (beta chain) appeared once. The sample belongs to a study of blood T cell repertoires in COVID-19. Overall study: There were acute and convalescent COVID-19 samples, and they came from the United States, Italy and Spain. In each case, the material was cDNA or gDNA derived from T cells, B-cell-depleted T cells, or PBMCs.

The authors' processing: Amplifying reference gene primers gave estimates of nucleated cell counts. Profiling relied on immunoSEQ multiplex PCR, and the TCRdb table lists in-frame clones only, not all of them. The V and J calls and clone size were taken over from that table, and D and trimming were inferred from the DNA. Here the sample spans around 160,000 clones, roughly 90% being singletons. The germline V and J ends were trimmed by 6 bases and 1 base, with 10 bases remaining between them. Germline lookup yields CDR1 MNHEY and CDR2 SVGEGT. The CDR3 runs to 14 residues. The sequence derives from a human donor in a cohort sampled during active COVID-19. The chain has TRBV6-2 or TRBV6-3 and TRBJ2-4, with a possible D match to TRBD1 (5 bases). Sequencing was done on a sample of peripheral blood. For the CDR3, the DNA is TGTGCCAGCAGCTCAGGGTCGGCCAAAAACATTCAGTACTTC. Translating gives CASSSGSAKNIQYF.